This T cell receptor beta chain was captured in a study of T-cell memory formation after mild COVID-19. Study background: Clusters of TCRs were largely donor specific. General observations from the study: CD4+ contracting clones were found mainly in CM and EM, and CD8+ ones in EMRA. Later expanders leaned toward CD4+, whereas clones contracting from day 15 to 85 were balanced CD4/CD8. Researchers could not confirm that second-wave clones peaking on day 37 targeted SARS-CoV-2.

Trimming cost V 3 bases and J 0 bases; bases outside gene matches: 3. This CDR3 comprises 15 residues. CDR1 and CDR2 (germline): SGHKS, YYEKEE (reference sequence). Via MiXCR, TCRdb re-called the 5' RACE reads, giving one row per CDR3 protein. The repertoire has 250,000 to 350,000 distinct CDR3 sequences, roughly 19% of them found once; the top ten carry roughly 21%. Notes on this clonotype: Antigen: not known.

The V call is TRBV5-5, the J call TRBJ2-3, with TRBD2 matching 8 bases. The sample taken for sequencing was PBMCs or a T cell subset sorted from them (not recorded which). The origin of this receptor is a man younger than 30 who had mild COVID-19 (a few samples of this study predate the infection). Cell type and time point are not known. The CDR3 loop is CASSYRLASTDTQYF. CDR3 nucleotides: TGTGCCAGCAGCTACAGACTAGCGAGCACAGATACGCAGTATTTT.